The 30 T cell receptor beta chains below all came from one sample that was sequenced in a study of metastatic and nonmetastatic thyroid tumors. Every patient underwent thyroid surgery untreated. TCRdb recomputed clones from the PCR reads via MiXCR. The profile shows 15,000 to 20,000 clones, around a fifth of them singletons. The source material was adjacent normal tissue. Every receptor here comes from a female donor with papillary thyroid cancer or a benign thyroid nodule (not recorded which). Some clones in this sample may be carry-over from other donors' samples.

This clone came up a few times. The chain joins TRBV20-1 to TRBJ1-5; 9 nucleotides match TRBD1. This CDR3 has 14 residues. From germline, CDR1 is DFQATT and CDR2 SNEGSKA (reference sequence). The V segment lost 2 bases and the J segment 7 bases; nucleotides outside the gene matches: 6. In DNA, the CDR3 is TGCAGTGCTAGACGCACAGGGGGCAGACAGCCCCAGCATTTT. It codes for CSARRTGGRQPQHF.

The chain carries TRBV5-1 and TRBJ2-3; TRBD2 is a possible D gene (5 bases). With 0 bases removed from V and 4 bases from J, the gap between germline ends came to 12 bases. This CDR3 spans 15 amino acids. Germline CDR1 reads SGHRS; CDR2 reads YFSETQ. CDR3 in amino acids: CASSLAGFGSDTQYF. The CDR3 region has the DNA TGCGCCAGCAGCTTGGCGGGGTTTGGATCAGATACGCAGTATTTT. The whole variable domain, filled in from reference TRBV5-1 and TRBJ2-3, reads KAGVTQTPRYLIKTRGQQVTLSCSPISGHRSVSWYQQTPGQGLQFLFEYFSETQRNKGNFPGRFSGRQFSNSRSEMNVSTLELGDSALYLCASSLAGFGSDTQYFGPGTRLTVL.

This chain's CDR3 is CASSPGHSNQPQHF. CDR3 DNA: TGTGCCAGCTCACCAGGACATAGCAATCAGCCCCAGCATTTT. The chain links TRBV18 to TRBJ1-5; the D gene is possibly TRBD1 (5 bases). The CDR3 sequence is 14 residues long. Trimming cost V 2 bases and J 0 bases, with 5 bases left between them. The germline V gene encodes CDR1 KGHSH and CDR2 LQKENI.

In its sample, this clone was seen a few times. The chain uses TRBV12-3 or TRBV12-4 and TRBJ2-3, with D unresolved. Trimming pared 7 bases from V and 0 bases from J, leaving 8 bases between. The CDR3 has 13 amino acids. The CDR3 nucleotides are TGTGCCAGCACCCAGCTTAGCACAGATACGCAGTATTTT. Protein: CASTQLSTDTQYF.

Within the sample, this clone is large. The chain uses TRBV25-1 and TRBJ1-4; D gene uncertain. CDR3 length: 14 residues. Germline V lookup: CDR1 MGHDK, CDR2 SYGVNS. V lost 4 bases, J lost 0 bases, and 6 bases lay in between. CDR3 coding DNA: TGTGCCAGCAGTGTACCTGCAACTAATGAAAAACTGTTTTTT. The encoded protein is CASSVPATNEKLFF. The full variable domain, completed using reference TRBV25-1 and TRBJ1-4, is EADIYQTPRYLVIGTGKKITLECSQTMGHDKMYWYQQDPGMELHLIHYSYGVNSTEKGDLSSESTVSRIRTEHFPLTLESARPSHTSQYLCASSVPATNEKLFFGSGTQLSVL.

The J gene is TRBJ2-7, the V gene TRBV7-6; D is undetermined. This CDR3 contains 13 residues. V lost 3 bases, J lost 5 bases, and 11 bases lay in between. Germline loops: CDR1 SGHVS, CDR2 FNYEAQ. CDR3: CASSFSRYDEQYF. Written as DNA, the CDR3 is TGTGCCAGCAGCTTCTCCCGGTACGACGAGCAGTACTTC.

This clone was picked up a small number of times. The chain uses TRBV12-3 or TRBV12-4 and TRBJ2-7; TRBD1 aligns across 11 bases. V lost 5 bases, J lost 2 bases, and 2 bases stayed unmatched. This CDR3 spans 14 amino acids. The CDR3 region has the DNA TGTGCCAGCAGTACGGGACAGGGGGCCTACGAGCAGTACTTC. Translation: CASSTGQGAYEQYF.

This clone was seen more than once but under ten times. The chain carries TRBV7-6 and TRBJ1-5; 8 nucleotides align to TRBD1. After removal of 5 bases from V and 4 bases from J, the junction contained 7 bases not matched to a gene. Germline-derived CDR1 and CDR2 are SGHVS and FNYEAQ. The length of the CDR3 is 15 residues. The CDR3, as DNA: TGTGCCAGCAGCCCCGGACAGGGTCTAAATCAGCCCCAGCATTTT. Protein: CASSPGQGLNQPQHF. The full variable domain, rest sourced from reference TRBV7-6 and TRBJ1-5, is GAGVSQSPRYKVTKRGQDVALRCDPISGHVSLYWYRQALGQGPEFLTYFNYEAQQDKSGLPNDRFSAERPEGSISTLTIQRTEQRDSAMYRCASSPGQGLNQPQHFGDGTRLSIL.

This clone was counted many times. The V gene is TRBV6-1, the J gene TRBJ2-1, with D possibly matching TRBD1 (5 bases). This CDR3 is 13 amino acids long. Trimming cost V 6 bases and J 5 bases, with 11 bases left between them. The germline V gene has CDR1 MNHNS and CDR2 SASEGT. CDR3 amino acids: CASRGPEDNEQFF. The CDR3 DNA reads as TGTGCCAGCAGGGGGCCAGAAGACAATGAGCAGTTCTTC.

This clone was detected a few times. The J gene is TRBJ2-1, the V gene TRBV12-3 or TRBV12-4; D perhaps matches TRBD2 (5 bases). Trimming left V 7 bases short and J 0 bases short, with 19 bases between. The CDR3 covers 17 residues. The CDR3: CASTPLGAFSSYNEQFF. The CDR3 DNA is TGTGCCAGCACCCCGTTGGGAGCGTTTAGCTCCTACAATGAGCAGTTCTTC.

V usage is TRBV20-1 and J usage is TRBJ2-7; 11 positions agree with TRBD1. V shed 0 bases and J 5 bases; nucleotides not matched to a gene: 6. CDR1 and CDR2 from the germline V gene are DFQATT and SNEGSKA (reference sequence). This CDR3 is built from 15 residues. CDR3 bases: TGCAGTGCTAGAGACCCGGGACAGGGGGTCCACGAGCAGTACTTC. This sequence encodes CSARDPGQGVHEQYF.

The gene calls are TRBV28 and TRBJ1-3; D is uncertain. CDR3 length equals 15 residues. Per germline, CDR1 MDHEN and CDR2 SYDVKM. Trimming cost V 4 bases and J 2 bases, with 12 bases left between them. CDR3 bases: TGTGCCAGCAGTTGGGGTCGGGGAACTGGAAACACCATATATTTT. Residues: CASSWGRGTGNTIYF.

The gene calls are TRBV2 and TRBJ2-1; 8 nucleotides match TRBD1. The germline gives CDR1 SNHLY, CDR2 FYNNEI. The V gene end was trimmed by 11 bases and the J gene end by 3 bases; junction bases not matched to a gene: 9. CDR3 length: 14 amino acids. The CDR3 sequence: CAGMTGDDYNEQFF. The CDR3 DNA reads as TGTGCCGGGATGACAGGGGACGACTACAATGAGCAGTTCTTC.

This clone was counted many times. The CDR3 protein is CATSDLRDTGELFF. DNA of the CDR3: TGTGCCACCAGTGATTTAAGGGACACCGGGGAGCTGTTTTTT. This sequence joins TRBV24-1 and TRBJ2-2, with no clear D. CDR3 length equals 14 residues. Trimming pared 1 base from V and 3 bases from J, leaving 5 bases between. Per germline, CDR1 KGHDR and CDR2 SFDVKD.

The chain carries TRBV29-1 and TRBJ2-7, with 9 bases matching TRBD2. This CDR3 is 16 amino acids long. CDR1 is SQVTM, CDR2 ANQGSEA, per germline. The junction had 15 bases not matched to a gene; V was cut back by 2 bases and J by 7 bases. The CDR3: CSVESLRGAGGGEQYF. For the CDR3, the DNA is TGCAGCGTTGAATCTTTGCGGGGAGCGGGAGGCGGGGAGCAGTACTTC.

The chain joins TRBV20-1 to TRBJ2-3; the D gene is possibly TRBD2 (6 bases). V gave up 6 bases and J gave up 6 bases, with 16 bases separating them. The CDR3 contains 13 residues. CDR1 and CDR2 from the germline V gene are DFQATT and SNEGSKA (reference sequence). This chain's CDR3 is CSASSEGHDTQYF. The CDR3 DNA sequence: TGCAGTGCCTCCTCGGAGGGCCACGATACGCAGTATTTT.

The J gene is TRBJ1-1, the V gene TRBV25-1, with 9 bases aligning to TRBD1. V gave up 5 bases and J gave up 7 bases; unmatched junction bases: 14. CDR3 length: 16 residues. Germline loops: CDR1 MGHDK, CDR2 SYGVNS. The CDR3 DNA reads TGTGCCAGCAGTAAAAGGGGAGGGACAGGGATATTTGAAGCTTTCTTT. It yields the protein CASSKRGGTGIFEAFF.

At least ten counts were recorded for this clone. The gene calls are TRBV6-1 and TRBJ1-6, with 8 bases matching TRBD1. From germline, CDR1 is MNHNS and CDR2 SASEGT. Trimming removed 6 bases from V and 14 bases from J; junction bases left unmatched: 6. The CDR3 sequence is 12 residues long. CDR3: CASSPGGSALHF. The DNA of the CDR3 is TGTGCCAGCAGCCCAGGGGGCTCAGCCCTCCACTTT.

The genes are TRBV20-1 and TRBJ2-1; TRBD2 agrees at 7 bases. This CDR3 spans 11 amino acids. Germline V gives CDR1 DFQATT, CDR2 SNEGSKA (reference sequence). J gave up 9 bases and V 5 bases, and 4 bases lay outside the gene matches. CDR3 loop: CSAGGRGEQFF. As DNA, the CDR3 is TGCAGTGCTGGGGGGAGGGGTGAGCAGTTCTTC.

Written as DNA, the CDR3 is TGTGCCAGCAGGGAACGGGGGGAAGGAGGCTACACCTTC. This encodes CASRERGEGGYTF. The chain has TRBV6-1 and TRBJ1-2; maybe TRBD1 (5 bases). The ends were cut back, 6 bases at V and 8 bases at J, with 16 bases in the middle. In germline, CDR1 is MNHNS, CDR2 SASEGT. The CDR3 sequence is 13 residues long.

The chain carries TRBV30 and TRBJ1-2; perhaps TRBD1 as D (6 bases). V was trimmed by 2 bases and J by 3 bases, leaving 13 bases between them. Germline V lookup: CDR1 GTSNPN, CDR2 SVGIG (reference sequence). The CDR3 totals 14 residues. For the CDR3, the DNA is TGTGCCTGGAGTCTCGCAGGGGTCCACTATGGCTACACCTTC. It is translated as CAWSLAGVHYGYTF.

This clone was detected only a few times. CDR3 loop: CASSYKRVAGGYYEQYF. The DNA of the CDR3 is TGTGCCAGCAGTTACAAGAGGGTAGCGGGAGGGTACTACGAGCAGTACTTC. The V gene is TRBV6-5, the J gene TRBJ2-7, with 11 bases lining up with TRBD2. The CDR3 spans 17 residues. V gave up 2 bases and J gave up 3 bases; unmatched junction bases: 9. Germline-derived CDR1 and CDR2 are MNHEY and SVGAGI.

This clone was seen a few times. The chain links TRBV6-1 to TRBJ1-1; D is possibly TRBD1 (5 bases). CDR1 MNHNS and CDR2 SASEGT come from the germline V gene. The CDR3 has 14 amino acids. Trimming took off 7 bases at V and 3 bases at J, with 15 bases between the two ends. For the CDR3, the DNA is TGTGCCAGCACTGGGACTTTTTGGGACACTGAAGCTTTCTTT. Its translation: CASTGTFWDTEAFF.

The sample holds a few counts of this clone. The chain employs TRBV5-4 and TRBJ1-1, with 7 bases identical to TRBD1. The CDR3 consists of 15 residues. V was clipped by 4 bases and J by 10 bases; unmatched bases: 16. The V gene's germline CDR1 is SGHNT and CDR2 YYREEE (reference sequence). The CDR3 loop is CASSTSLTGRNGAFF. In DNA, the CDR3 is TGTGCCAGCAGCACATCCTTGACAGGGAGGAACGGAGCTTTCTTT.

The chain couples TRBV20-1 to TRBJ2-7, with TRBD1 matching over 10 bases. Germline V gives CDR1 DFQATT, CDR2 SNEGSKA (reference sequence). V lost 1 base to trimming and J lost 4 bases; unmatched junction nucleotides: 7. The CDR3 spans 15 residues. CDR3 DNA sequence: TGCAGTGCTAGAGTGACCGGGACAGGGGCTTACGAGCAGTACTTC. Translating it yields CSARVTGTGAYEQYF.

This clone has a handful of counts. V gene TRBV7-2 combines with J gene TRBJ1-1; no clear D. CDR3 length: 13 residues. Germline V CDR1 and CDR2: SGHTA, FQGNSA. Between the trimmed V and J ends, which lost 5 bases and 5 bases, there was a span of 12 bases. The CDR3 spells CASSRRGSTEAFF. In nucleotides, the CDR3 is TGTGCCAGCAGCCGCCGGGGTTCGACTGAAGCTTTCTTT.

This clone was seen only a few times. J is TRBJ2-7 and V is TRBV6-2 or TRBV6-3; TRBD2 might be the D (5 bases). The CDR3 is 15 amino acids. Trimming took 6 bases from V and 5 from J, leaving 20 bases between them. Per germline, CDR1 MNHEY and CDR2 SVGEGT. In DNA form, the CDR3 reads TGTGCCAGCAGCGTCCGCACGGGAAAGTTAAACGAGCAGTACTTC. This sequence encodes CASSVRTGKLNEQYF.

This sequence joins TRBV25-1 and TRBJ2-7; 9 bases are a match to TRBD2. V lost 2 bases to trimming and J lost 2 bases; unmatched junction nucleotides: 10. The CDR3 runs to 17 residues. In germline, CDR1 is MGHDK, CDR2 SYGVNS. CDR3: CASSEDSWTSATYEQYF. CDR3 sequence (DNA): TGTGCCAGCAGTGAAGACAGTTGGACTAGCGCTACCTACGAGCAGTACTTC.

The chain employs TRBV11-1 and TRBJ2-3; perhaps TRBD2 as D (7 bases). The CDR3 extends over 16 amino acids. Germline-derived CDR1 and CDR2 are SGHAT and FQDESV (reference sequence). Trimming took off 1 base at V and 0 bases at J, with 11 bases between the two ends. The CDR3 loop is CASSLGRGASTDTQYF. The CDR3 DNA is TGTGCCAGCAGCTTAGGCCGGGGGGCAAGCACAGATACGCAGTATTTT.

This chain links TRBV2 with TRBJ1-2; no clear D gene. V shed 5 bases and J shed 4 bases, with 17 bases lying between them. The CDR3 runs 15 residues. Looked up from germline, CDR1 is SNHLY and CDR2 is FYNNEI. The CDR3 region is CASSIGPSGFYGYTF. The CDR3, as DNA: TGTGCCAGCAGTATTGGACCCTCCGGGTTCTATGGCTACACCTTC.